This T cell receptor (beta chain) was sequenced in a study of blood T cell repertoires in COVID-19. Study background: Some COVID-19 samples were acute and others convalescent; all came from the United States, Italy and Spain. From T cells, B-cell-depleted T cells, or PBMCs came the material, which was cDNA or gDNA.

The CDR3 is made up of 18 amino acids. Sequencing was performed with immunoSEQ multiplex PCR; in TCRdb, only in-frame clones are kept and a portion is missing. The sample holds roughly 220,000 clones, 84% seen once. The chain recombines TRBV21-1 with TRBJ2-2; TRBD2 is the table's D call and was not checked against the DNA. TRBV21-1 is an annotated pseudogene. This sequence was found in a man aged 25 to 40 with active or convalescent COVID-19. Material: peripheral blood. DNA of the CDR3: TGTGCCAGCAGCATCGTGCCCGGGACTAGCGAATACACCGGGGAGCTGTTTTTT. Its translation: CASSIVPGTSEYTGELFF.